Given below is one TCR beta chain in context. This record comes from a study of cytomegalovirus exposure and HLA in healthy donors. Use of 60 Vbeta and 13 Jbeta primers characterized the PCR. The method was immunoSEQ multiplex PCR; TCRdb's version includes in-frame clones alone and lacks a portion of them. The sample consists of more than 130,000 clones, 80% of them appearing once. The CDR3 is 15 residues long. Germline V gene data show CDR1 as SGDLS and CDR2 as YYNGEE. V is TRBV9 and J is TRBJ1-5; maybe TRBD1 (6 bases). The J call may not be correct, given that the DNA end is closer to TRBJ2-3. The TCR was taken from a man younger than 40 in good health and CMV-seronegative. What was sequenced was PBMCs. CDR3 bases: TGTGCCAGCAGCGTATACAGGGTGAGCAATCAGCCCCAGTATTTT. It yields the protein CASSVYRVSNQPQYF.